These 11 T cell receptor beta chains were all obtained from the same sample, sequenced in a study of T cell repertoires in cytomegalovirus infection. Antigens of these TCRs are unknown. From the reads, TCRdb called clonotypes with MiXCR, one entry per CDR3 protein. Among a few hundred thousand distinct CDR3 sequences, about 33% were seen once, and the ten largest hold roughly 15%. This specimen was cultured PBMCs, taken from culture after CMV antigen stimulation. The receptors come from a human donor in good health (CMV status not recorded). Some clones in this sample may be carry-over from other donors' samples.

J is TRBJ1-2 and V is TRBV6-1; no firm D call. Germline-derived CDR1 and CDR2 are MNHNS and SASEGT. There are 13 residues in the CDR3. Trimming took 6 bases from V and 2 from J, leaving 10 bases between them. DNA of the CDR3: TGTGCCAGCAGCAAGACTCCGAACTATGGCTACACCTTC. This translates into CASSKTPNYGYTF.

This chain connects TRBV30 to TRBJ1-6, with a tentative D call TRBD1 (5 bases). CDR1 and CDR2 from the germline V gene are GTSNPN and SVGIG (reference sequence). This CDR3 comprises 17 residues. Trimming shortened V by 3 bases and J by 5 bases, and 20 bases separated the two germline ends. CDR3 DNA sequence: TGTGCCTGGAGGTCCGGGACCACCTTCCTTAATAATTCACCCCTCCACTTT. Translation: CAWRSGTTFLNNSPLHF.

This clonotype is a singleton in its sample. V is TRBV6-2 or TRBV6-3 and J is TRBJ2-7, with a tentative D call TRBD2 (6 bases). Germline V gene sequence: CDR1 MNHEY, CDR2 SVGEGT. Trimming took 1 base from V and 3 from J, leaving 19 bases between them. This CDR3 comprises 17 residues. CDR3 in DNA: TGTGCCAGCAGTTACTTGGTTGGAGGGGTCTTATACTACGAGCAGTACTTC. Encoded protein: CASSYLVGGVLYYEQYF.

This clonotype has only a few counts. J is TRBJ1-1 and V is TRBV6-1, with 9 bases matching TRBD1. This CDR3 region has 15 residues. Germline V gives CDR1 MNHNS, CDR2 SASEGT. Germline trimming cut 10 bases from V and 5 bases from J; bases unmatched to any gene: 14. The CDR3 here is CATSLNRDRATEAFF. DNA for the CDR3: TGTGCCACCTCCTTAAACCGGGACAGGGCGACTGAAGCTTTCTTT.

This clonotype was picked up a small number of times. J is TRBJ1-4 and V is TRBV7-6, with unresolved D. Germline CDR1 reads SGHVS; CDR2 reads FNYEAQ. CDR3 length equals 14 residues. V lost 1 base and J lost 4, with 7 bases in between. The CDR3 loop reads CASSLGNFNEKLFF. CDR3 nucleotide sequence: TGTGCCAGCAGCTTAGGCAATTTTAATGAAAAACTGTTTTTT.

Concerning this clonotype itself: This may be a read error: a much more frequent sequence differs by one nucleotide. V gene TRBV7-6 combines with J gene TRBJ2-1; no clear D. Germline V gives CDR1 SGHVS, CDR2 FNYEAQ. The CDR3 totals 12 residues. V dropped 4 bases and J dropped 6 bases, with 7 bases sitting between them. CDR3 sequence: CASSSAFNEQFF. The CDR3 region has the DNA TGTGCCAGCAGCTCGGCTTTCAATGAGCAGTTCTTC.

This clonotype was detected a few times. V usage is TRBV27 and J usage is TRBJ2-3; D possibly uses TRBD1 or TRBD2 (6 bases each). CDR1 is MNHEY, CDR2 SMNVEV, per germline (reference sequence). The CDR3 covers 15 residues. Trimming took off 4 bases at V and 4 bases at J, with 15 bases between the two ends. CDR3 protein: CASSYRDLAADTQYF. The CDR3 DNA reads as TGTGCCAGCAGTTACAGGGACTTAGCGGCAGATACGCAGTATTTT.

This chain connects TRBV28 to TRBJ1-6; no clear D. Germline V lookup: CDR1 MDHEN, CDR2 SYDVKM. There are 15 residues in the CDR3. V lost 3 bases and J lost 8, with 14 bases in between. The CDR3 DNA is TGTGCCAGCAGTTTTGCCGGAAATCTAGATTCACCCCTCCACTTT. Translating gives CASSFAGNLDSPLHF.

The chain combines TRBV6-5 with TRBJ2-2; 7 bases fit TRBD2. The CDR3 has 15 amino acids. The germline V gene encodes CDR1 MNHEY and CDR2 SVGAGI. The V gene end was trimmed by 7 bases and the J gene end by 1 base; junction bases not matched to a gene: 6. The CDR3: CASTDPSGNTGELFF. The DNA of the CDR3 is TGTGCCAGCACCGACCCTAGCGGGAACACCGGGGAGCTGTTTTTT.

The gene calls are TRBV19 and TRBJ1-3, with no clear D. The CDR3 covers 13 residues. V was cut by 5 bases and J by 0 bases, with 5 bases left in between. Germline CDR1 and CDR2: LNHDA and SQIVND (reference sequence). The CDR3, as DNA: TGTGCCAGTAGTCAAGCCTCTGGAAACACCATATATTTT. It yields the protein CASSQASGNTIYF. The full variable domain, completed using reference TRBV19 and TRBJ1-3, is DGGITQSPKYLFRKEGQNVTLSCEQNLNHDAMYWYRQDPGQGLRLIYYSQIVNDFQKGDIAEGYSVSREKKESFPLTVTSAQKNPTAFYLCASSQASGNTIYFGEGSWLTVV.

The chain joins TRBV5-5 to TRBJ2-3; no definite D call. There are 15 residues in the CDR3. Trimming took 0 bases from V and 3 from J, leaving 11 bases between them. Looked up from germline, CDR1 is SGHKS and CDR2 is YYEKEE (reference sequence). The CDR3 loop reads CASSLAETATDTQYF. The DNA of the CDR3 is TGTGCCAGCAGCTTGGCGGAGACGGCAACAGATACGCAGTATTTT.